This T cell receptor beta chain emerged from a study of cytomegalovirus exposure and HLA in healthy donors (dated by TCRdb to about 2017). Notes on the research overall: The 550 to 750 repertoires of the first cohort and the 120 validation repertoires were produced on the same platform, according to a later analysis. The study aimed to test whether cataloging public T cell receptors could reveal signatures of past pathogen exposure. In addition to the first cohort of 666 subjects, a separate validation cohort of 120 different subjects was used. To predict cytomegalovirus infection status, the study combined high-throughput TCR immunosequencing, statistical association of individual TCRs with disease status, and machine learning. Overall results and qualifications from the work: Three of the identified cytomegalovirus-associated TCR beta chains were confirmed in vitro to be specific for cytomegalovirus antigens. All 120 or so repertoires were used to score co-occurrence in the validation cohort in a later analysis, because that analysis had no HLA typing for the cohort. In the study, 164 TCR beta chains were listed as associated with cytomegalovirus. It was suggested by the authors that the approach could potentially be generalized to other disease states and immunological phenotypes. Cytomegalovirus status was reported to be diagnosed by the classifier with high specificity and sensitivity in both the original and validation cohorts. Most TCR sequences were seen in very few donors, while some public TCRs were found in many individuals. Subsequent analysis determined that TCRs grouped into clusters in the first cohort also showed a tendency toward co-occurrence across the 120 validation repertoires, and about 94% of cluster scores exceeded 0.

The donors were included in the validation cohort of 120 subjects, a group kept apart from the approximately 650-subject first cohort. Concerning this clone itself: The antigen it recognizes is unknown. No base quality values were provided; no much bigger clone lies one nucleotide off.

The method was the immunoSEQ multiplex PCR assay. On the authors' methods: A statistical classification framework was built to diagnose cytomegalovirus status from the catalog of TCR beta chain sequences. TCRdb's version of the immuneACCESS table is confined to in-frame rearrangements and falls short of the full clone set. An unresolved V gene accounts for under half of the shortfall where checked; the remainder is of unknown origin. The V and J calls and clone size come from that table; D and trimming were worked out from the DNA. This sample is represented by 200,000 to 300,000 clones; approximately 86% of them were singletons. Roughly 1.2% of the sample belongs to the ten largest clones. The sequence came from a woman in her 30s in good health and CMV-seropositive. Sequencing was performed on PBMCs.

The DNA sequence follows: TGTGCCAGCAGCTTAGACCCAGACTCTGGAAACACCATATATTTT. Its protein product is CASSLDPDSGNTIYF. The chain links TRBV7-9 with TRBJ1-3; confidence is insufficient to name the D gene. Measured from the cysteine to the phenylalanine, the CDR3 is 15 residues long. Kept here is only the CDR3 DNA, which spans 45 bases and is read in frame from base 1. V was cut back by 1 base and J by 0 bases, leaving a gap of 7 bases between them. CDR1 and CDR2 are drawn from the germline V gene (reference sequence): SEHNR, FQNEAQ. Beyond the CDR3, the reference TRBV7-9 and TRBJ1-3 genes provide the residues; the full variable domain reads: DTGVSQNPRHKITKRGQNVTFRCDPISEHNRLYWYRQTLGQGPEFLTYFQNEAQLEKSRLLSDRFSAERPKGSFSTLEIQRTEQGDSAMYLCASSLDPDSGNTIYFGEGSWLTVV.